These T cell receptor beta chains were read from a single sample in a study of blood T cell repertoires in COVID-19. Assay used: immunoSEQ multiplex PCR; TCRdb lists only in-frame clones, some missing. The sample lists 240,000 or so clones; 86% were seen once. Source material: PBMCs or T cells enriched from blood (not recorded which). The origin of the receptors is a woman aged 45-59 years who had recovered from COVID-19. The CDR3 runs from the conserved cysteine through the conserved F or W. Fields, in order: D gene, J gene, clone size, V gene, CDR3 protein, CDR3 DNA. D genes are given only for firm matches. Clone size is shown for a subset of rows, as once, few, many or a class of expanded clone.

>.|TRBJ1-2|.|TRBV29-1
CSVDRSYYGYTF
TGCAGCGTTGACCGGTCTTACTATGGCTACACCTTC
>.|TRBJ2-7|.|TRBV6-5
CASSPMRNQTEQYF
TGTGCCAGCAGCCCGATGCGAAACCAAACGGAGCAGTACTTC
>TRBD1|TRBJ1-4|.|TRBV29-1
CSVRQGREKLFF
TGCAGCGTTAGACAGGGTAGAGAAAAACTGTTTTTT
>.|TRBJ1-1|.|TRBV4-3
CASSQDSVNTEAFF
TGCGCCAGCAGCCAAGATAGCGTGAACACTGAAGCTTTCTTT
>.|TRBJ1-1|.|TRBV18
CASSPLELTEAFF
TGTGCCAGCTCACCCCTTGAGCTCACTGAAGCTTTCTTT
>TRBD1|TRBJ2-1|.|TRBV7-6
CASSPDRGFNEQFF
TGTGCCAGCAGCCCGGACAGGGGGTTCAATGAGCAGTTCTTC
>.|TRBJ2-1|.|TRBV6-4
CASSEGRGSAYNEQFF
TGTGCCAGCAGTGAAGGGAGGGGGAGCGCTTACAATGAGCAGTTCTTC
>TRBD1|TRBJ1-5|.|TRBV28
CASSSQGGRNQPQHF
TGTGCCAGCAGTTCACAGGGGGGCAGAAATCAGCCCCAGCATTTT
>.|TRBJ1-6|.|TRBV10-3
CAISDRGGVNSPLHF
TGTGCCATCAGTGATAGGGGCGGGGTTAATTCACCCCTCCACTTT
>TRBD1|TRBJ2-7|.|TRBV19
CASSLDRRYEQYF
TGTGCCAGCTCATTGGACAGGCGATACGAGCAGTACTTC
>TRBD1|TRBJ1-6|once|TRBV11-2
CASSLDRGSGGMSPLHF
TGTGCCAGCAGCTTAGATCGAGGGTCAGGGGGTATGTCACCCCTCCACTTT
>.|TRBJ1-5|.|TRBV28
CASTGQTPSQHF
TGTGCCAGCACAGGTCAGACCCCGTCCCAGCATTTT